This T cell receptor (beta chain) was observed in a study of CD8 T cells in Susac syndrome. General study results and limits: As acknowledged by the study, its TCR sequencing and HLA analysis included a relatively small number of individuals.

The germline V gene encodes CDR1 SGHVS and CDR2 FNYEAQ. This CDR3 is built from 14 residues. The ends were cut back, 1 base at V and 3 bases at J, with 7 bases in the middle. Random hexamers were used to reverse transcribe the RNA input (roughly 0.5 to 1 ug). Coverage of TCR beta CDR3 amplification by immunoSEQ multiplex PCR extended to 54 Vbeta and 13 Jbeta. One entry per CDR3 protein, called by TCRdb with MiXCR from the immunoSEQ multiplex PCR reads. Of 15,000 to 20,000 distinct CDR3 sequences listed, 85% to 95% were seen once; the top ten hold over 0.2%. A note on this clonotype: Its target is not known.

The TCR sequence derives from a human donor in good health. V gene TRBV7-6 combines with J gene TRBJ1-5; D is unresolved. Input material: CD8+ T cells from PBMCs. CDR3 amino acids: CASSLGAANQPQHF. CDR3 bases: TGTGCCAGCAGCTTAGGGGCAGCCAATCAGCCCCAGCATTTT.